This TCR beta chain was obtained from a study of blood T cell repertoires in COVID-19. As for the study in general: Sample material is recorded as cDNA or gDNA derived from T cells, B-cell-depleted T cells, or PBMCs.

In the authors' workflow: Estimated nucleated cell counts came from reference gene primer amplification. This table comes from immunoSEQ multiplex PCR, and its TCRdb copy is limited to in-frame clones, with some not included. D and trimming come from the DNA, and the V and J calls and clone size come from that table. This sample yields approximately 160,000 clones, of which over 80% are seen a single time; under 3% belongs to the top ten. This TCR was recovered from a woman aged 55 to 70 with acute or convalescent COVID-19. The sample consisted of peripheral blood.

Here the CDR3 reads CASSPWTGVNTIYF. The CDR3 region has the DNA TGCGCCAGCAGCCCGTGGACAGGGGTAAACACCATATATTTT. The chain joins TRBV4-1 to TRBJ1-3, with 9 bases that match TRBD1. Unmatched junction bases numbered 4, after V lost 4 bases and J lost 6 bases. CDR1 and CDR2 (germline): MGHRA, YSYEKL. The CDR3 runs to 14 residues.